This note documents a single T cell receptor (beta chain) sequence. This clonotype appeared once. The antigen it binds to is not known. The record has no base qualities; no much larger clone is one base away. The data stem from a study of blood T cells in healthy people across ages (dated by TCRdb to 2015 to 2017). In the study overall: In model experiments, template switching captured about one uniquely barcoded TCR beta cDNA molecule for every two T cells. The study measured age-related changes in TCR beta repertoire diversity using deep sequencing normalized with unique cDNA molecular identifiers. Using the same blood draw, the study looked at two additional independent replicas of 1 million unique cDNA reads for two donors, one aged 18 to 30 and the other aged 80 or older. Four age groups were formed from the donors: young (average approximately 15 years), middle-aged (approximately 40), aged (62) and long-lived (82). To avoid experimental bias, donors of different ages were randomly spread across the sequencing lanes.

The investigation overall reported the following: Estimates of total diversity based on one million sequenced T cells were regarded as lower bounds and as underestimates. Because donor CMV infection status was unknown, age-related changes in expanded clonotypes were potentially confounded. Conclusive comparison of naive and antigen-experienced compartments was prevented by the profiling of bulk unsorted PBMCs. As age increased, observed TCR beta diversity per million T cells dropped in a roughly linear way, and a significant reduction was already evident by age about 40. Compared with the aged group, the long-lived group had more naive CD4+ T cells, fewer expanded clones and increased TCR diversity, suggesting age selection. Observed TCR beta diversity correlated strongly with the percentage of naive T cells measured by flow cytometry.

The roughly 37 donors, aged 6 to 90 years, were systemically healthy Caucasian individuals from Russia. About 9.6 milliliters of peripheral blood were collected from each donor into EDTA-treated Vacutainer tubes. Ficoll-Paque density-gradient centrifugation was used to isolate PBMCs, with at least 6 million obtained per sample. Total RNA, at least 6 micrograms per sample, was extracted from PBMCs with Trizol reagent. For every donor, flow cytometry on a PBMC aliquot measured the percentage of naive CD45RAhigh/CD27high T cells. The library was prepared using 5' RACE. The sequencer was an Illumina HiSeq 2500. A second roughly 7 to 11 cycle PCR used a sample-barcoded 5' primer and a J-beta primer mix. A template-switch 5' adaptor carrying 12 random nucleotides introduced a unique molecular identifier onto each TCR beta cDNA molecule. Each sample yielded at least 3 million CDR3-containing paired-end reads. The Mint cDNA synthesis kit, primed by a TRBC-specific oligonucleotide, was used to synthesize first-strand cDNA from all RNA. Following uracil-DNA glycosylase treatment, all cDNA underwent a first 18-cycle PCR with the universal primers M1SS and BC2_uni_R. Turning to the authors' computational methods: Normalization of each sample was performed by random selection of 1 million high-quality reads, each carrying a distinct molecular identifier. Instead of being binned into consensus sequences, reads that shared molecular identifiers were thrown out. CDR3 identification, clonotype clustering and error correction used MiTCR with a Q25 quality threshold and the strictest error-elimination algorithm. A nonparametric unseen species model with Euler transformation was used to estimate lower-bound total TCR beta diversity. TCRdb's own reprocessing of the public reads used fastp at Q25 and MiXCR and kept productive beta chains. Each CDR3 protein gets just one entry, which takes the most common genes and DNA from the rows behind it. TCRdb, rather than the study authors, made the V and J calls. The sample table records about 900,000 distinct CDR3 sequences; 60% to 80% of these occur just once. The top ten clones comprise 25% to 35% of the sample.

The CDR3 measures 16 amino acids from cysteine to phenylalanine. Only CDR3 DNA remains: 48 bases, in frame from the first base. CDR1 and CDR2, looked up from the germline V gene (reference sequence), are DFQATT and SNEGSKA. For this chain, trimming is 0 bases at the V end and 6 bases at the J end, and the number of junction bases without a gene match is 4. Here the chain combines TRBV20-1 and TRBJ2-1, and 14 junctional nucleotides match TRBD2. Input material: blood. The sequence derives from a young man in good health. The CDR3 corresponds to CSARETSGGEVNEQFF. The base sequence is TGCAGTGCTAGAGAGACTAGCGGGGGGGAGGTCAATGAGCAGTTCTTC.